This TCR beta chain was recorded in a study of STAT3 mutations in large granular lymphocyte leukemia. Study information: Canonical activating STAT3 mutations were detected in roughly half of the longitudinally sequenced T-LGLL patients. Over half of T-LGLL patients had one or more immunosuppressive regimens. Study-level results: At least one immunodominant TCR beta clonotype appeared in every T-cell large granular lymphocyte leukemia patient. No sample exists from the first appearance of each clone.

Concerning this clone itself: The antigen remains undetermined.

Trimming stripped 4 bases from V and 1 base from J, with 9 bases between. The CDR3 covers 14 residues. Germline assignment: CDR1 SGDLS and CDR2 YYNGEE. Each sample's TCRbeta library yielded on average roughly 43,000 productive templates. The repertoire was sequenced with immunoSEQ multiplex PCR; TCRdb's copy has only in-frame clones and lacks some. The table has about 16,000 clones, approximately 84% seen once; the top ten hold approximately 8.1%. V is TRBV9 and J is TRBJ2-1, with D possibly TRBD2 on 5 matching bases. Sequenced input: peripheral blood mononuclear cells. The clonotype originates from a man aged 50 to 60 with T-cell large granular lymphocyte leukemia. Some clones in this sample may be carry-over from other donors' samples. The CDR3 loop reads CASSPRGSYNEQFF. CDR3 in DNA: TGTGCCAGCAGCCCCCGAGGGTCCTACAATGAGCAGTTCTTC.